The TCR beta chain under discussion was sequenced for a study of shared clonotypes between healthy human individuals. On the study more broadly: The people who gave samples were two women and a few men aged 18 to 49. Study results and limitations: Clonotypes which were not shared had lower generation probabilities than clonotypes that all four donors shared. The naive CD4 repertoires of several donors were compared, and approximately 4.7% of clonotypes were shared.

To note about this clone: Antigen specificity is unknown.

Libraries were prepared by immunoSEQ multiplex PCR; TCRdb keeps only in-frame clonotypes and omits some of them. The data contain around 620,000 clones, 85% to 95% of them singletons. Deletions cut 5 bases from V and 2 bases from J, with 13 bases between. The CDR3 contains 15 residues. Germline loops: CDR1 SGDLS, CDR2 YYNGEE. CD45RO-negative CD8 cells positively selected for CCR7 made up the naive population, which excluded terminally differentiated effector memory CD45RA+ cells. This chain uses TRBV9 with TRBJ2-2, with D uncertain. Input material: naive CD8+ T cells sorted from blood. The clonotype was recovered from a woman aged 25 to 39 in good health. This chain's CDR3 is CASRKDELNTGELFF. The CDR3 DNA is TGTGCCAGCAGAAAGGACGAATTAAACACCGGGGAGCTGTTTTTT.